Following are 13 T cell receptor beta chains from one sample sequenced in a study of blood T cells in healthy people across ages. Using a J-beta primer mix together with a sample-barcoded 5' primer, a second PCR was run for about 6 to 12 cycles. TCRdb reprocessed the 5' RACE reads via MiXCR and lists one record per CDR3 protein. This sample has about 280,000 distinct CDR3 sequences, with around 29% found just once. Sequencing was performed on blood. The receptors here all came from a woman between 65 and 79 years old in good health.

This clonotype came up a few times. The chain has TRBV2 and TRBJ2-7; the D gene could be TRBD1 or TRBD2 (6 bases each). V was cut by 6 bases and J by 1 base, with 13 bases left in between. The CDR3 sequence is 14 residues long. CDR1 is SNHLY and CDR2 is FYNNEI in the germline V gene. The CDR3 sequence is CASRGGRASYEQYF. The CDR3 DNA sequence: TGTGCCAGCAGGGGGGGCCGGGCTTCCTACGAGCAGTACTTC.

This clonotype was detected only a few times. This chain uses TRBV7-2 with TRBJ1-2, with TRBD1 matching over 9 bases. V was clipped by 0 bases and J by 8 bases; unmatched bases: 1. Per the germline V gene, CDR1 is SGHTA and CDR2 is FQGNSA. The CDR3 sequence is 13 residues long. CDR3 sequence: CASSLATGGGYTF. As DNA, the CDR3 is TGTGCCAGCAGCTTAGCGACAGGGGGAGGCTACACCTTC. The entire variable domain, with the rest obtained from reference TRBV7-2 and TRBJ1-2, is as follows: GAGVSQSPSNKVTEKGKDVELRCDPISGHTALYWYRQSLGQGLEFLIYFQGNSAPDKSGLPSDRFSAERTGGSVSTLTIQRTQQEDSAVYLCASSLATGGGYTFGSGTRLTVV.

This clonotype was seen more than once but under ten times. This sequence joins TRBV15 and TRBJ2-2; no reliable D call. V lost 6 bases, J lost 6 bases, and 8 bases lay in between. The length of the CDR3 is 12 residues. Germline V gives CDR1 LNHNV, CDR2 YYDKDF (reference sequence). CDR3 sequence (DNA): TGTGCCACCAGTAGGACCCCCGGGGAGCTGTTTTTT. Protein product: CATSRTPGELFF.

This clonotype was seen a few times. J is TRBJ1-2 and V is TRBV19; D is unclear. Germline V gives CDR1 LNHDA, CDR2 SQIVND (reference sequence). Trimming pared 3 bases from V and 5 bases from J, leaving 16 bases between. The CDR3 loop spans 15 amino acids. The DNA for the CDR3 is TGTGCCAGTAGTATCCGAGATGTGATGGAGTATGGCTACACCTTC. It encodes CASSIRDVMEYGYTF.

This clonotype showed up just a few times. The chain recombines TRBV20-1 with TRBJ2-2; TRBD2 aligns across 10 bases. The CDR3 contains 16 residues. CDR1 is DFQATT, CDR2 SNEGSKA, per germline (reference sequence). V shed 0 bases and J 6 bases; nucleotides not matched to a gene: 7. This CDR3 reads CSARDFLAGDPGELFF. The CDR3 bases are TGCAGTGCTAGAGATTTCCTAGCGGGAGATCCCGGGGAGCTGTTTTTT.

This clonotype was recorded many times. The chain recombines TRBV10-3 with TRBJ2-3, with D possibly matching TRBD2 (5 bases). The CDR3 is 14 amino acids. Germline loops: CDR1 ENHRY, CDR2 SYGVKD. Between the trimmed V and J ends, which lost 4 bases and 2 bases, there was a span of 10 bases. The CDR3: CAISGGIDTDTQYF. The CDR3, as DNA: TGTGCCATCAGTGGAGGGATAGACACAGATACGCAGTATTTT.

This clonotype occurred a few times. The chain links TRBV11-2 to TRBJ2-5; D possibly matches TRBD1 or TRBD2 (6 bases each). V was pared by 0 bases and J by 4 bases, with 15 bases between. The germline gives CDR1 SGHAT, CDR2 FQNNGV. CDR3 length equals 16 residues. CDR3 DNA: TGTGCCAGCAGCTTAGATAGGAGGTCGGGGGCAGAGACCCAGTACTTC. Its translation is CASSLDRRSGAETQYF.

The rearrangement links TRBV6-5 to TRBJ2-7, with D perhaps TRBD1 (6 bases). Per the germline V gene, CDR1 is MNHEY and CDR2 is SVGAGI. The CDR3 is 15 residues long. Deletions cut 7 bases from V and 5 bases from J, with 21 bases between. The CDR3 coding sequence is TGTGCCAGCACCACCGTCTCCCTAGGGGGTAACGAGCAGTACTTC. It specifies CASTTVSLGGNEQYF.

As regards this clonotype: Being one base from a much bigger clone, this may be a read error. The CDR3 bases are TGTGCCAACAGTTACTCGCGGGGCACTGAAGCTTTCTTT. This encodes CANSYSRGTEAFF. This chain links TRBV6-2 or TRBV6-3 with TRBJ1-1, with D hard to call. Germline CDR1 MNHEY, CDR2 SVGEGT. CDR3 length: 13 residues.

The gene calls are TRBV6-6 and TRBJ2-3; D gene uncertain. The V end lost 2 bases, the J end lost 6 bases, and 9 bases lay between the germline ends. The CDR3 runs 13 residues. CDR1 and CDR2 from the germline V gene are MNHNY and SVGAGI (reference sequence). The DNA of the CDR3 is TGTGCCAGCAGTTACGGTGGGGTCGATACGCAGTATTTT. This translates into CASSYGGVDTQYF.

The DNA of the CDR3 is TGCGCCAGCAGCCCGCAGACCGGTACCCGGGAGCAGTTCTTC. Translated: CASSPQTGTREQFF. V is TRBV5-1 and J is TRBJ2-5, with D unclear. Near its end, the DNA agrees better with TRBJ2-1, so the J call may be wrong. The germline V gene has CDR1 SGHRS and CDR2 YFSETQ. This CDR3 has 14 residues.

CDR3 sequence: CASSLDQGGNQPQHF. The CDR3, as DNA: TGTGCCAGCAGCTTAGATCAGGGTGGCAATCAGCCCCAGCATTTT. V gene TRBV7-2 combines with J gene TRBJ1-5, with TRBD1 as a possible D gene (5 bases). The length of the CDR3 is 15 residues. Germline-derived CDR1 and CDR2 are SGHTA and FQGNSA. V lost 1 base and J 2 bases, leaving 9 bases between the germline ends.

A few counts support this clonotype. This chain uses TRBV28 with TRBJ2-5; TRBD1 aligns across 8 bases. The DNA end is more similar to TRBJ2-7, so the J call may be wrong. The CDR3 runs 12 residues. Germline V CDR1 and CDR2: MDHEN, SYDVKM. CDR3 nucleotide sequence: TGTGCCAGCAGGACAGGGGCCGTCGAGCAGTACTTC. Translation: CASRTGAVEQYF.